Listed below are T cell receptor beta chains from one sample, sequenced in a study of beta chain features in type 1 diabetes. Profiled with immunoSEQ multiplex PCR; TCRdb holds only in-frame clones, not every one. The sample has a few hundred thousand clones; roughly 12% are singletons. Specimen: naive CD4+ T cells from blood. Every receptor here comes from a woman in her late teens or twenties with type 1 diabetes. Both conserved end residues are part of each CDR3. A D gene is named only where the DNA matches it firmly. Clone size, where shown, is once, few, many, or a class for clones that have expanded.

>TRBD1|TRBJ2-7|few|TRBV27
TGTGCCAGCAGCTTACAGGGGGCACCCTACGAGCAGTACTTC
CASSLQGAPYEQYF
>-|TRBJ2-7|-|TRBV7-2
TGTGCCAGCAGCTTACTAGGGGGAGAGGAGCAGTACTTC
CASSLLGGEEQYF
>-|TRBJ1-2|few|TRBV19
TGTGCCACCAACCCAAACTCAGGCTACTATGGCTACACCTTC
CATNPNSGYYGYTF
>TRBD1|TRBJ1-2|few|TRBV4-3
TGCGCCAGCAGCCGCCTTAGCGGACAGGGTAGCGGCTACACCTTC
CASSRLSGQGSGYTF
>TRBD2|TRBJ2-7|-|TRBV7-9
TGTGCCAGCAGCCAACCCGGGACTAGGCAGTACGAGCAGTACTTC
CASSQPGTRQYEQYF
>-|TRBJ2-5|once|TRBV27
TGTGCCAGCAGTTTGGAGGGGGAGACCCAGTACTTC
CASSLEGETQYF
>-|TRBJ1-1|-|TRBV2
TGTGCCAGCAGTGAAGCTGGGGGGATAACTGAAGCTTTCTTT
CASSEAGGITEAFF
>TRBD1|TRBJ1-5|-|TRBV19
TGTGCCAGTAGTATCGGGGCAGGGGGCTATAGCAATCAGCCCCAGCATTTT
CASSIGAGGYSNQPQHF
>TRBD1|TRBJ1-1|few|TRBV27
TGTGCCAGCAGTTTGGGACAGGGGTTTGAAGCTTTCTTT
CASSLGQGFEAFF
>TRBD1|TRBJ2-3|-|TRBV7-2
TGTGCCAGCAGCCTACAGGGGGGAGATACGCAGTATTTT
CASSLQGGDTQYF
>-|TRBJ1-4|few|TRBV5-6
TGTGCCAGCAGCCGGGAAGAAGAAAAACTGTTTTTT
CASSREEEKLFF
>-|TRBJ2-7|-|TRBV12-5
TGTGCTATTGAGGGAACAGGGCTCTACGAGCAGTACTTC
CAIEGTGLYEQYF
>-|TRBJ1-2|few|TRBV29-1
TGCAGCGTTTTGAGTATTACTGGCTACACCTTC
CSVLSITGYTF
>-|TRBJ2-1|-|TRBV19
TGTGCCAGTAGTATTGGAGGGGACAATGAGCAGTTCTTC
CASSIGGDNEQFF
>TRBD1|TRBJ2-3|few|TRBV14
TGTGCCAGCAGCCAACAGGGGGACACGCAGTATTTT
CASSQQGDTQYF
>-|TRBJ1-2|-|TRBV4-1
TGCGCCAGCAGCCGCCCGGGTCTAGCAGAGTATGGCTACACCTTC
CASSRPGLAEYGYTF
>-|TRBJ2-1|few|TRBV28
TGTGCCAGCAGTTTCTTTGGCAGACTGCACAATGAGCAGTTCTTC
CASSFFGRLHNEQFF
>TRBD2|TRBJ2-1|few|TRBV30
TGTGCCTGGAGTGGGATCCTACTAGCGGGCCACAATGAGCAGTTCTTC
CAWSGILLAGHNEQFF
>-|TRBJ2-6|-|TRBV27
TGTGCCAGCAGTTCGGCACCAGGGTCTGGGGCCAACGTCCTGACTTTC
CASSSAPGSGANVLTF
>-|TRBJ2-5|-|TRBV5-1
TGCGCCAGCAGCTTGGGACAGCAAGAGACCCAGTACTTC
CASSLGQQETQYF
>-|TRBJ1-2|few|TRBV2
TGTGCCAGCACCGAGACAGCCACCAGTGGCTACACCTTC
CASTETATSGYTF
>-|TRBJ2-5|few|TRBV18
TGTGCCAGCTCACCCCGGTCCCAAGAGACCCAGTACTTC
CASSPRSQETQYF
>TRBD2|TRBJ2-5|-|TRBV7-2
TGTGCCAGCAGCTTAGGGACTAGCGGGAGGGGAGAGACCCAGTACTTC
CASSLGTSGRGETQYF
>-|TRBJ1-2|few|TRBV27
TGTGCCAGCAGCAGGCAGGGTGGCTATGGCTACACCTTC
CASSRQGGYGYTF
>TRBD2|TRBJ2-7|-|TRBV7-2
TGTGCCAGCAGCCCCGGGGCGGGAGAGGCGTACGAGCAGTACTTC
CASSPGAGEAYEQYF
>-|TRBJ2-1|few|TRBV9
TGTGCCAGCAGCGTGGGGGCGGTGGGGTTTGCCGGAGCCTACAATGAGCAGTTCTTC
CASSVGAVGFAGAYNEQFF
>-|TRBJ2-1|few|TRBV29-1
TGCAGCGTTTTCAATAATGAGCAGTTCTTC
CSVFNNEQFF
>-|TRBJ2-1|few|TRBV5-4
TGTGCCAGCAGCTTGCCGGGGAGCCTACGGAATGAGCAGTTCTTC
CASSLPGSLRNEQFF
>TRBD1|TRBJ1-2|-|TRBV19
TGTGCCAGTAGCCACGGACAGGTCGTCTATGGCTACACCTTC
CASSHGQVVYGYTF
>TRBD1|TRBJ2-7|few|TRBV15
TGTGCCACCAGCAGGGACAGGGGGAATTACGAGCAGTACTTC
CATSRDRGNYEQYF
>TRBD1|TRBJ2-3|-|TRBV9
TGTGCCAGCAGCTCCCGACAGGGGGCTATAGTCACAGATACGCAGTATTTT
CASSSRQGAIVTDTQYF
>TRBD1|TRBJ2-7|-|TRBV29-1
TGCAGCGTGAGAAACAGGGGGCCGAGGCACGAGCAGTACTTC
CSVRNRGPRHEQYF
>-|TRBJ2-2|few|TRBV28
TGTGCCAGCAGTTTAGCTACCGGGACACACGCCACCGGGGAGCTGTTTTTT
CASSLATGTHATGELFF
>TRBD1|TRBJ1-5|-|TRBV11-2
TGTGCCAGCAGCTTAGGTACAGGGGGACATCGGTATTTT
CASSLGTGGHRYF
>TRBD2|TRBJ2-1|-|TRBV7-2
TGTGCCAGCAAACCTAGCGGCTCCTACAATGAGCAGTTCTTC
CASKPSGSYNEQFF
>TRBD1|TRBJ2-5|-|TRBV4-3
TGCGCCAGCAGCCAAGGGCCAAGGGACAGCTCAGAGACCCAGTACTTC
CASSQGPRDSSETQYF
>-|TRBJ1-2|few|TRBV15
TGTGCCACCAGCAGATTAGACAGCCTTCTTCGCTTC
CATSRLDSLLRF
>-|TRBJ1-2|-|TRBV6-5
TGTGCCAGCAGGGAGGGCGGAAACTATGGCTACACCTTC
CASREGGNYGYTF
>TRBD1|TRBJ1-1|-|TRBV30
TGTGCCTGGAGTCGGAAAGGACAGGGGGCCACTGAAGCTTTCTTT
CAWSRKGQGATEAFF
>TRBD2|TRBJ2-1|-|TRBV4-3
TGCGCCAGCAGCCCCGCCGGGACTAGCGAGTACAATGAGCAGTTCTTC
CASSPAGTSEYNEQFF
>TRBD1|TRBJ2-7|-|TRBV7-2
TGTGCCAGCAGCTTGGGACAGGTAGGGTACTTTCCCTACGAGCAGTACTTC
CASSLGQVGYFPYEQYF
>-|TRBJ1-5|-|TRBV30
TGTGCCTGGAGTGTAGGTCAGGGCGGTCAGCCCCAGCATTTT
CAWSVGQGGQPQHF
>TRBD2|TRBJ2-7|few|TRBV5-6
TGTGCCAGCACGCAAGCGACTAGCCTCTACGAGCAGTACTTC
CASTQATSLYEQYF
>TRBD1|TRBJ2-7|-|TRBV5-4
TGTGCCAGCAGCTTTGGACAGGGGGCAAGCGAGCAGTACTTC
CASSFGQGASEQYF
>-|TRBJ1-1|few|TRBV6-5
TGTGCCAGCAGTAGGGGATTCAACACTGAAGCTTTCTTT
CASSRGFNTEAFF
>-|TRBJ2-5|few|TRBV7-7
TGTGCTAGCAGCTTAGTTGGACAAAAGGGAGAGACCCAGTACTTC
CASSLVGQKGETQYF
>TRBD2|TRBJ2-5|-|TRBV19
TGTGCCAGTAGGTCCCGCGAGCGGGGGTACCAAGAGACCCAGTACTTC
CASRSRERGYQETQYF
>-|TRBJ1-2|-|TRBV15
TGTGCCACCAGCAGAGATCTTCTAGGTGCTTCCTATGGCTACACCTTC
CATSRDLLGASYGYTF
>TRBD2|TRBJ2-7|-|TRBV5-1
TGCGCCAGCAGCTTGGCACTAGCGGGAGGGGCCTCCTACGAGCAGTACTTC
CASSLALAGGASYEQYF
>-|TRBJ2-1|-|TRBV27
TGTGCCAGCAGTTGGTGGGGGGTTGGCAATGAGCAGTTCTTC
CASSWWGVGNEQFF